A selection of T cell receptor beta chains follows, all from one sample in a study of cytomegalovirus exposure and HLA in healthy donors. Assay used: immunoSEQ multiplex PCR; TCRdb lists only in-frame clones, some missing. The table shows 120,000 or so clones, with approximately 17% occurring only once. The sample consisted of PBMCs. The origin of the receptors is a female donor in good health and CMV-seropositive. The CDR3 runs from the conserved cysteine through the conserved F or W. The D gene is left open where the match is weak. Rows give clone size only sometimes, using once, few, many, or a class for an expanded clone.

D gene: -; J gene: TRBJ2-7; CDR3 length: 15; V gene: TRBV4-3; clone size: few; CDR3 DNA: TGCGCCAGCAGCCAAGATGGAGGGGGCTGGAGCGAGCAGTACTTC; CDR3 protein: CASSQDGGGWSEQYF
D gene: -; J gene: TRBJ1-5; CDR3 length: 16; V gene: TRBV7-9; clone size: -; CDR3 DNA: TGTGCCAGCAGCTTATTTCTGGGAGATAGCAATCAGCCCCAGCATTTT; CDR3 protein: CASSLFLGDSNQPQHF
D gene: -; J gene: TRBJ2-7; CDR3 length: 16; V gene: TRBV4-3; clone size: -; CDR3 DNA: TGCGCCAGCAGCCAAGAAAAATGGGCGGGAACCTACGAGCAGTACTTC; CDR3 protein: CASSQEKWAGTYEQYF
D gene: TRBD2; J gene: TRBJ2-3; CDR3 length: 17; V gene: TRBV7-2; clone size: few; CDR3 DNA: TGTGCCAGCAGCCCAGCGGTAGCGGGGGGTGTGACAGATACGCAGTATTTT; CDR3 protein: CASSPAVAGGVTDTQYF
D gene: TRBD2; J gene: TRBJ2-7; CDR3 length: 12; V gene: TRBV13; clone size: few; CDR3 DNA: TGTGCCAGCAGCTTAGGGACTAGCGGTTTGTACTTC; CDR3 protein: CASSLGTSGLYF
D gene: TRBD2; J gene: TRBJ2-1; CDR3 length: 15; V gene: TRBV29-1; clone size: -; CDR3 DNA: TGCAGCGTTTCTGATTTACTAGCGGTATACAATGAGCAGTTCTTC; CDR3 protein: CSVSDLLAVYNEQFF
D gene: TRBD2; J gene: TRBJ2-3; CDR3 length: 18; V gene: TRBV7-6; clone size: -; CDR3 DNA: TGTGCCAGCAGCCCATACCCGGGACTAGCGGGAGGTACAGATACGCAGTATTTT; CDR3 protein: CASSPYPGLAGGTDTQYF
D gene: TRBD2; J gene: TRBJ2-7; CDR3 length: 14; V gene: TRBV5-1; clone size: -; CDR3 DNA: TGCGCCAGCAGCTTGGGCGGGGGATCCTACGAGCAGTACTTC; CDR3 protein: CASSLGGGSYEQYF
D gene: TRBD2; J gene: TRBJ2-7; CDR3 length: 19; V gene: TRBV27; clone size: -; CDR3 DNA: TGTGCCAGCAGTTCACGACCGGGACTAGCGGGAGGCGGAGCCTACGAGCAGTACTTC; CDR3 protein: CASSSRPGLAGGGAYEQYF
D gene: -; J gene: TRBJ2-7; CDR3 length: 13; V gene: TRBV6-5; clone size: few; CDR3 DNA: TGTGCCAGCAGTTCGGGACTCTCGAGCGAGCAGTACTTC; CDR3 protein: CASSSGLSSEQYF
D gene: TRBD2; J gene: TRBJ2-1; CDR3 length: 14; V gene: TRBV28; clone size: -; CDR3 DNA: TGTGCCAGCAGTTTCCGGGAGGGCCTTAATGAGCAGTTCTTC; CDR3 protein: CASSFREGLNEQFF
D gene: TRBD2; J gene: TRBJ2-1; CDR3 length: 17; V gene: TRBV5-4; clone size: -; CDR3 DNA: TGTGCCAGCAGCCTTGGTGGACTAGCGGGGGGGTTGGATGAGCAGTTCTTC; CDR3 protein: CASSLGGLAGGLDEQFF
D gene: -; J gene: TRBJ1-1; CDR3 length: 16; V gene: TRBV4-3; clone size: few; CDR3 DNA: TGCGCCAGCAGCCAAGATAGTTACAGCTTGAACACTGAAGCTTTCTTT; CDR3 protein: CASSQDSYSLNTEAFF
D gene: TRBD2; J gene: TRBJ2-5; CDR3 length: 16; V gene: TRBV6-5; clone size: -; CDR3 DNA: TGTGCCAGCAGTTACTCGGCGGGAGGGCCCTGGGAGACCCAGTACTTC; CDR3 protein: CASSYSAGGPWETQYF
D gene: -; J gene: TRBJ1-2; CDR3 length: 12; V gene: TRBV6-5; clone size: -; CDR3 DNA: TGTGCCAGCAGTTACAGGGGCTATGGCTACACCTTC; CDR3 protein: CASSYRGYGYTF
D gene: -; J gene: TRBJ2-5; CDR3 length: 14; V gene: TRBV10-3; clone size: few; CDR3 DNA: TGTGCCATCAAGGAGGCCGGTGCTAGGGAGACCCAGTACTTC; CDR3 protein: CAIKEAGARETQYF
D gene: -; J gene: TRBJ1-1; CDR3 length: 16; V gene: TRBV18; clone size: -; CDR3 DNA: TGTGCCAGCTCAAGGCCTGACGAGGGCGGGAACACTGAAGCTTTCTTT; CDR3 protein: CASSRPDEGGNTEAFF
D gene: TRBD1; J gene: TRBJ1-5; CDR3 length: 16; V gene: TRBV28; clone size: -; CDR3 DNA: TGTGCCAGCAGTTTGCTGACAGGGGATAGCAATCAGCCCCAGCATTTT; CDR3 protein: CASSLLTGDSNQPQHF
D gene: TRBD2; J gene: TRBJ2-1; CDR3 length: 16; V gene: TRBV15; clone size: -; CDR3 DNA: TGTGCCACCAGCAGAATAGCGGGAGTATCCTACAATGAGCAGTTCTTC; CDR3 protein: CATSRIAGVSYNEQFF